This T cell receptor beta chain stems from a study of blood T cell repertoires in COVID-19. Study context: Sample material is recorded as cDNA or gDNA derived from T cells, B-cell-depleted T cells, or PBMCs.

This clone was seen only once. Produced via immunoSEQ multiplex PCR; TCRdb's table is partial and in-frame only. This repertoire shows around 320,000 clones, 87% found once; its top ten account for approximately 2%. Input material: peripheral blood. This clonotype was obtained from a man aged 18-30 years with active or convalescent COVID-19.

The CDR3 DNA reads as TGTGCCAGCAGACAGGGGTTCGGAAACACCATATATTTT. It specifies CASRQGFGNTIYF. The chain combines TRBV7-9 with TRBJ1-3; 7 bases align to TRBD1. The CDR3 runs to 13 residues. V lost 6 bases, J lost 4 bases, and 3 bases stayed unmatched. Looked up from germline, CDR1 is SEHNR and CDR2 is FQNEAQ (reference sequence).